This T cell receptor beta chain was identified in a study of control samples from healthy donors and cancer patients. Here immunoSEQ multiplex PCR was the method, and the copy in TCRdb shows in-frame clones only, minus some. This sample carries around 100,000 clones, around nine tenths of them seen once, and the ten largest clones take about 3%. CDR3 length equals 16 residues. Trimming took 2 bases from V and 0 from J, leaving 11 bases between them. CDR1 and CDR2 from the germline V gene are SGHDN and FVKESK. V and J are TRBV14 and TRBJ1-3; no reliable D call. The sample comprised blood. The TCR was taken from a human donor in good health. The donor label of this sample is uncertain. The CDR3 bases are TGTGCCAGCAGCCAACGCCCCAGGAGCTCTGGAAACACCATATATTTT. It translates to CASSQRPRSSGNTIYF.